Listed below are T cell receptor beta chains from one sample, sequenced in a study of early T cells in non-severe SARS-CoV-2 infection. TCRdb re-called the 5' RACE reads through MiXCR, storing one row per CDR3 protein. The sample yields some 110,000 distinct CDR3 sequences, under 15% seen once. The sample consisted of whole blood. These receptor sequences come from an adult who was a healthcare worker with PCR-confirmed SARS-CoV-2 infection or an uninfected control (not recorded which). CDR3s include the opening cysteine and the closing phenylalanine or tryptophan. The D gene is left open where the match is weak. Size tells how often a clone was seen (once, few, many) or the class of an expanded clone, and some rows leave it out.

V gene	J gene	clone size	D gene	CDR3 protein	CDR3 DNA
TRBV9	TRBJ2-5	.	.	CASSVDPNQETQYF	TGTGCCAGCAGCGTAGACCCGAACCAAGAGACCCAGTACTTC
TRBV6-2/TRBV6-3	TRBJ2-7	.	TRBD1	CASSGQGSSYEQYF	TGTGCCAGCAGTGGACAGGGGAGCTCCTACGAGCAGTACTTC
TRBV11-3	TRBJ2-7	few	.	CASSNTGSYEQYF	TGTGCCAGCAGCAACACCGGCTCCTACGAGCAGTACTTC
TRBV5-1	TRBJ1-6	few	TRBD1	CASSSRTGLGQPPLHF	TGCGCCAGCAGCAGCCGGACAGGGTTGGGCCAGCCACCCCTCCACTTT
TRBV9	TRBJ1-1	.	.	CASSGGTQEAFF	TGTGCCAGCAGCGGAGGGACCCAAGAAGCTTTCTTT
TRBV3-1	TRBJ2-4	few	.	CASSHGQLNIQYF	TGTGCCAGCAGCCATGGACAGTTGAACATTCAGTACTTC
TRBV20-1	TRBJ1-2	few	.	CSAVGNGYTF	TGCAGTGCTGTGGGGAATGGCTACACCTTC
TRBV7-9	TRBJ2-7	few	.	CASSLTGQGNYEQYF	TGTGCCAGCAGCTTAACGGGCCAGGGGAACTACGAGCAGTACTTC
TRBV10-3	TRBJ1-2	few	.	CAIMETEVRNYTF	TGTGCCATCATGGAGACAGAAGTAAGAAACTACACCTTC
TRBV7-9	TRBJ2-5	many	TRBD2	CASSLVSGAQETQYF	TGTGCCAGCAGCTTAGTTAGCGGGGCACAAGAGACCCAGTACTTC
TRBV2	TRBJ1-6	.	.	CASSEGPELALHF	TGTGCCAGCAGTGAGGGGCCCGAATTGGCCCTCCACTTT
TRBV29-1	TRBJ2-6	.	.	CSVLSGANVLTF	TGCAGCGTTCTCTCTGGGGCCAACGTCCTGACTTTC
TRBV12-3/TRBV12-4	TRBJ1-5	few	.	CASSTSGIGGQPQHF	TGTGCCAGCAGTACCTCAGGGATCGGTGGTCAGCCCCAGCATTTT
TRBV19	TRBJ1-1	.	.	CASSIGRKNTEAFF	TGTGCCAGTAGTATAGGACGAAAGAACACTGAAGCTTTCTTT
TRBV20-1	TRBJ2-1	few	.	CSARLGYRDEQFF	TGCAGTGCTAGGTTAGGTTACCGGGATGAGCAGTTCTTC
TRBV11-2	TRBJ2-1	few	.	CASSLEGPFSGARNEQFF	TGTGCCAGCAGCTTAGAAGGGCCCTTTTCGGGGGCGCGCAATGAGCAGTTCTTC
TRBV9	TRBJ1-6	.	.	CASSAQDSSYNSSLHF	TGTGCCAGCAGCGCACAGGACAGCTCCTATAATTCATCCCTCCACTTT
TRBV30	TRBJ1-1	few	.	CAWSVVGLKAFF	TGTGCCTGGAGTGTAGTGGGGCTTAAAGCTTTCTTT
TRBV20-1	TRBJ1-5	many	.	CSATQGAQPQHF	TGCAGTGCTACCCAGGGTGCTCAGCCCCAGCATTTT
TRBV15	TRBJ2-5	few	.	CATSRDLGILQETQYF	TGTGCCACCAGCAGAGATCTCGGCATCCTCCAAGAGACCCAGTACTTC
TRBV19	TRBJ1-2	few	TRBD1	CASRQGVNLLGGYTF	TGTGCCAGCCGACAGGGGGTTAACCTATTGGGTGGCTACACCTTC
TRBV3-1	TRBJ1-2	few	.	CASSQDSGRRGYTF	TGTGCCAGCAGCCAAGATTCCGGGAGGAGAGGCTACACCTTC
TRBV4-1	TRBJ2-7	once	.	CASSQDPRYEQYF	TGCGCCAGCAGCCAAGATCCTCGCTACGAGCAGTACTTC
TRBV2	TRBJ2-1	few	.	CASTPATGNEQFF	TGTGCCAGCACCCCCGCGACGGGCAATGAGCAGTTCTTC
TRBV2	TRBJ2-2	few	TRBD1	CASCPDRGPDTGELFF	TGTGCCAGCTGCCCGGACAGGGGACCTGACACCGGGGAGCTGTTTTTT
TRBV14	TRBJ1-1	.	.	CASSHRTANTEAFF	TGTGCCAGCAGCCACCGGACAGCGAACACTGAAGCTTTCTTT
TRBV20-1	TRBJ1-5	.	.	CSAEPRGQPQHF	TGCAGTGCCGAACCTAGAGGGCAGCCCCAGCATTTT
TRBV11-2	TRBJ2-7	.	.	CASSSGPKDEQYF	TGTGCCAGCAGCTCGGGACCCAAGGACGAGCAGTACTTC
TRBV2	TRBJ1-5	many	TRBD1	CARGQGAGQPQHF	TGTGCCAGAGGACAGGGTGCAGGTCAGCCCCAGCATTTT
TRBV6-2/TRBV6-3	TRBJ2-7	.	.	CASSYLTGGYEQYF	TGTGCCAGCAGTTACCTCACCGGGGGTTACGAGCAGTACTTC
TRBV2	TRBJ1-2	few	.	CASRETGPHGYTF	TGTGCCAGCAGAGAAACCGGGCCTCATGGCTACACCTTC
TRBV6-1	TRBJ2-2	few	.	CASSGLRVLPTGELFF	TGTGCCAGCAGTGGATTGAGGGTTTTACCCACCGGGGAGCTGTTTTTT
TRBV3-1	TRBJ2-5	few	TRBD2	CASSPRDYSQETQYF	TGTGCCAGCAGCCCTAGGGACTACTCCCAAGAGACCCAGTACTTC
TRBV30	TRBJ1-4	few	.	CAWSSTGTMGEKLFF	TGTGCCTGGAGTTCAACCGGGACGATGGGCGAAAAACTGTTTTTT
TRBV7-9	TRBJ1-5	few	TRBD1	CASSSGGQGRQPQHF	TGTGCCAGCAGCTCCGGTGGACAGGGGAGGCAGCCCCAGCATTTT
TRBV10-2	TRBJ2-5	.	.	CASKGGETQYF	TGCGCCAGCAAGGGCGGAGAGACCCAGTACTTC
TRBV12-3/TRBV12-4	TRBJ1-2	few	.	CASISPGYGYTF	TGTGCCAGCATTAGTCCAGGCTATGGCTACACCTTC
TRBV12-3/TRBV12-4	TRBJ1-2	.	.	CASSSPRGRTNYGYTF	TGTGCCAGCAGTTCCCCGAGGGGCCGAACTAACTATGGCTACACCTTC
TRBV15	TRBJ2-7	.	.	CATSTAVGGRWEQYF	TGTGCCACCAGCACTGCGGTGGGGGGGCGCTGGGAGCAGTACTTC
TRBV27	TRBJ2-1	.	.	CASSLRRYSYNEQFF	TGTGCCAGCAGTTTGCGCCGGTACTCCTACAATGAGCAGTTCTTC
TRBV10-1	TRBJ1-1	.	.	CASSESTQAEAFF	TGCGCCAGCAGTGAGTCGACCCAGGCTGAAGCTTTCTTT
TRBV29-1	TRBJ1-1	.	.	CSVGIYTEAFF	TGCAGCGTAGGGATATACACTGAAGCTTTCTTT
TRBV7-8	TRBJ1-5	.	.	CASSSSLGVNQPQHF	TGTGCCAGCAGCTCTTCTCTGGGGGTCAATCAGCCCCAGCATTTT
TRBV10-3	TRBJ2-7	few	.	CAISDSTNRFGRLTGFYEQYF	TGTGCCATCAGTGACTCAACAAACAGGTTCGGACGCTTGACGGGCTTCTACGAGCAGTACTTC
TRBV25-1	TRBJ2-3	.	TRBD2	CASSGTAGGSTDTQYF	TGTGCCAGCAGTGGAACAGCGGGGGGGAGCACAGATACGCAGTATTTT
TRBV27	TRBJ2-1	.	.	CASSLGSGMSGQFF	TGTGCCAGCAGTTTAGGTAGTGGGATGTCCGGGCAGTTCTTC
TRBV29-1	TRBJ1-1	many	.	CSVGEGTEAFF	TGCAGCGTTGGGGAGGGCACTGAAGCTTTCTTT
TRBV27	TRBJ1-1	.	TRBD1	CASVGRQGRPEAFF	TGTGCCAGCGTGGGGAGACAGGGGCGCCCTGAAGCTTTCTTT
TRBV30	TRBJ1-1	.	.	CAWSFTSTGEAFF	TGTGCCTGGAGTTTTACTTCAACAGGGGAAGCTTTCTTT
TRBV10-3	TRBJ1-3	.	.	CAISGGNSGNTIYF	TGTGCCATCAGTGGCGGGAACTCTGGAAACACCATATATTTT
TRBV7-8	TRBJ2-3	many	.	CASSLFWVGTDTQYF	TGTGCCAGCAGCTTATTTTGGGTGGGCACAGATACGCAGTATTTT
TRBV20-1	TRBJ2-3	.	.	CSAGRGSSTDTQYF	TGCAGTGCTGGGCGGGGCTCCTCCACAGATACGCAGTATTTT
TRBV7-2	TRBJ2-5	.	.	CASSPPPRGETQYF	TGTGCCAGCAGCCCCCCACCCCGAGGGGAGACCCAGTACTTC
TRBV3-1	TRBJ2-7	.	TRBD1	CASSRQGGHEQYF	TGTGCCAGCAGCCGACAGGGTGGCCACGAGCAGTACTTC